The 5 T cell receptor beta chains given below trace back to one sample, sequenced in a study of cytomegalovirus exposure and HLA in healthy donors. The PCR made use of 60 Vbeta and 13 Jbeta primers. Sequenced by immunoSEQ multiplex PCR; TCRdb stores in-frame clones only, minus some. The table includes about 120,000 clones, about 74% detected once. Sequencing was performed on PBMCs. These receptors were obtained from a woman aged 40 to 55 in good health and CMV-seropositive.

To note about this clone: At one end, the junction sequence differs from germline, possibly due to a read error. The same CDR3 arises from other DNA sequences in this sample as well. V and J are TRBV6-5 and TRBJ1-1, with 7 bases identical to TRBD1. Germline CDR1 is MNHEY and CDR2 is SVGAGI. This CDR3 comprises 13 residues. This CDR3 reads CASSLQGNTEAFF. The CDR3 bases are TGTGCCAGCAGTCTACAGGGGAACACTGAGGCTTTCTTT.

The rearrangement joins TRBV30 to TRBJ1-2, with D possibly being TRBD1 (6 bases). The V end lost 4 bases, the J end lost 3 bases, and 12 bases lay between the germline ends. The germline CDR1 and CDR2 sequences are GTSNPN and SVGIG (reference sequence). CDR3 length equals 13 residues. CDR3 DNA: TGTGCCTGGACCCGACAGGTGGACTATGGCTACACCTTC. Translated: CAWTRQVDYGYTF.

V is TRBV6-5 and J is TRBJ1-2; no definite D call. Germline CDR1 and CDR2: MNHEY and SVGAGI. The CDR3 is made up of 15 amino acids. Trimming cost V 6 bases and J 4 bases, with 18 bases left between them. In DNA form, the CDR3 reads TGTGCCAGCAGATCCAAGGCGAGCGGGATCTATGGCTACACCTTC. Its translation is CASRSKASGIYGYTF.

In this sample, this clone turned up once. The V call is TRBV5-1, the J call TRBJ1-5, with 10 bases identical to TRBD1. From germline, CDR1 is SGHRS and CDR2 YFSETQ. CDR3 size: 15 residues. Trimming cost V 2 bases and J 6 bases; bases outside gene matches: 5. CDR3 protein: CASSLGTGAGQPQHF. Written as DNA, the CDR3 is TGCGCCAGCAGCTTAGGGACAGGGGCGGGTCAGCCCCAGCATTTT.

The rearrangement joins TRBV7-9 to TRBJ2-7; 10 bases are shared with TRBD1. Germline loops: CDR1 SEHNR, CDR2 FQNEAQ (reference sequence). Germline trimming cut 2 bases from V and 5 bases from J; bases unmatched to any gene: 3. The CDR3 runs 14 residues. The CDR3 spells CASSLRTGGNEQYF. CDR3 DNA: TGTGCCAGCAGCTTAAGGACAGGGGGGAACGAGCAGTACTTC. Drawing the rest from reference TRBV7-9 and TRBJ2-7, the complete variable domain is DTGVSQNPRHKITKRGQNVTFRCDPISEHNRLYWYRQTLGQGPEFLTYFQNEAQLEKSRLLSDRFSAERPKGSFSTLEIQRTEQGDSAMYLCASSLRTGGNEQYFGPGTRLTVT.